This TCR beta chain was documented in a study of cytotoxic CD8 clonotypes in ibrutinib-treated CLL. Study in general: Productive templates per sample averaged approximately 240,000; productive rearrangements, more than 75,000. Findings and caveats of the study: Ibrutinib response saw clonality rise, and progression saw it return toward baseline.

Germline CDR1 LGHNA, CDR2 YSLEER. Trimming removed 0 bases at V and 4 bases at J, with 19 bases between. This CDR3 has 18 amino acids. In regard to this clone: Its matching antigen is unknown.

Sequencing sought depths of 1 in 200,000 to 1 in 1 million T cells. Produced via immunoSEQ multiplex PCR; TCRdb's table is partial and in-frame only. The table records more than 150,000 clones, approximately 72% of them present only once. Here the sequenced sample was PBMCs, taken after 24 months of ibrutinib treatment. This receptor was identified in a human donor with chronic lymphocytic leukemia. The V call is TRBV4-3, the J call TRBJ2-1; perhaps D is TRBD1 or TRBD2 (6 bases each). The CDR3 protein is CASSQEAFSGGGYNEQFF. For the CDR3, the DNA is TGCGCCAGCAGCCAAGAGGCGTTCAGCGGAGGGGGATACAATGAGCAGTTCTTC.